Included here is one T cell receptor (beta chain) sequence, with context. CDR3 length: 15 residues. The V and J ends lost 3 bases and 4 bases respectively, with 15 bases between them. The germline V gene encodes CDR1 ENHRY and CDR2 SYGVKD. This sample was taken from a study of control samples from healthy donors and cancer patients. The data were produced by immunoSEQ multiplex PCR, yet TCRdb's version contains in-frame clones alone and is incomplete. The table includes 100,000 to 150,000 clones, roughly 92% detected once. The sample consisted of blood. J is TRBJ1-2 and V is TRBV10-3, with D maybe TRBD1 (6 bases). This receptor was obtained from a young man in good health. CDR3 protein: CAISEWTETLYGYTF. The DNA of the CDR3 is TGTGCCATCAGTGAATGGACAGAAACCCTCTATGGCTACACCTTC.